This T cell receptor (beta chain) was documented in a study of blood T cell repertoires in COVID-19. On the study more broadly: There were acute and convalescent COVID-19 samples, and they came from the United States, Italy and Spain. Sources were T cells, B-cell-depleted T cells, or PBMCs; the material itself was cDNA or gDNA.

Unmatched junction bases numbered 5, after V lost 8 bases and J lost 5 bases. This CDR3 has 13 amino acids. Germline V gene data show CDR1 as MNHEY and CDR2 as SVGAGI. Under the authors' procedure: Using reference gene primer amplification, nucleated cell counts were estimated. Clones were read by immunoSEQ multiplex PCR, and TCRdb kept only the in-frame ones, dropping some. The V and J calls and clone size come from that table; D and trimming were worked out from the DNA. The sample has about 280,000 clones; roughly 89% are singletons. The chain employs TRBV6-5 and TRBJ2-2; TRBD2 agrees at 7 bases. The sequence was obtained from a man between 50 and 59 years old with acute or convalescent COVID-19. The sequenced material came from peripheral blood. The CDR3 protein is CASGLGDTGELFF. CDR3 nucleotides: TGTGCCAGCGGACTAGGGGATACCGGGGAGCTGTTTTTT.